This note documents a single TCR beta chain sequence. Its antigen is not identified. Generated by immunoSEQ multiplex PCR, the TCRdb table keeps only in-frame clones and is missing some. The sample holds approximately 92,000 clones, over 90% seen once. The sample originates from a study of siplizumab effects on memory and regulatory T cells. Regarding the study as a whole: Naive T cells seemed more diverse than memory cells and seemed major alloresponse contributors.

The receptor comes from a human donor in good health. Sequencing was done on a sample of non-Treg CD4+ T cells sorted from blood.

The CDR3 loop reads CASRSWQGAQDYGYTF. For the CDR3, the DNA is TGTGCCAGCAGAAGTTGGCAGGGGGCGCAGGACTATGGCTACACCTTC. The chain links TRBV14 to TRBJ1-2, with TRBD1 matching over 8 bases. The CDR3 is 16 residues long. V was clipped by 6 bases and J by 3 bases; unmatched bases: 12. CDR1 and CDR2 (germline): SGHDN, FVKESK.